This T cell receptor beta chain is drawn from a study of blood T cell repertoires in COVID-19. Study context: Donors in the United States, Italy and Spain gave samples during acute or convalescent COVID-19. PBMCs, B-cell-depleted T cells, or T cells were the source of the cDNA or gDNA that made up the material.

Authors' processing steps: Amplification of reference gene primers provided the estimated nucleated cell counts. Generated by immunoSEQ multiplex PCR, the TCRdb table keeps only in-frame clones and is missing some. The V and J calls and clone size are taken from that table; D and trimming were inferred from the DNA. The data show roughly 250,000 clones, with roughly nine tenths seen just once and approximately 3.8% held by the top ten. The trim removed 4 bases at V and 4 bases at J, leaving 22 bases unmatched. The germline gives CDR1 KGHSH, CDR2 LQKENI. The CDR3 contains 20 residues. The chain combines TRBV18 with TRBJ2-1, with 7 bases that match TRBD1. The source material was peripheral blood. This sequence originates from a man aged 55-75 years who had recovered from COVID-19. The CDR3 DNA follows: TGTGCCAGCTCACGCACCAGTAGCAGGGGGTTGAGCGGAGCTTACAATGAGCAGTTCTTC. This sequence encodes CASSRTSSRGLSGAYNEQFF.